This TCR beta chain was retrieved from a study of human T cells and chemical hapten exposure. The time point here: pre-sensitization, week 0. Treatment of the sample: therapeutic diphenylcyclopropenone sensitization with weekly scalp DPC. A single record per CDR3 protein comes from TCRdb applying MiXCR to the RACE reads. Of 180,000 or so distinct CDR3 sequences in the sample, approximately 31% are singletons; the top ten hold about 2.7%. This clonotype was seen a single time. CDR1 MNHEY and CDR2 SVGAGI come from the germline V gene. This CDR3 has 16 residues. V lost 6 bases, J lost 0 bases, and 16 bases lay in between.

The sequence was obtained from a woman between 25 and 40 years old with alopecia areata. Some clones in this sample may be carry-over from other donors' samples. Source: whole blood, taken in connection with sensitization to the hapten diphenylcyclopropenone (DPC). The rearrangement uses TRBV6-5 and TRBJ2-3; no firm D call. The CDR3 sequence: CASRVTAPSSTDTQYF. The CDR3 DNA is TGTGCCAGCAGGGTTACGGCACCCTCTAGCACAGATACGCAGTATTTT.